This T cell receptor (beta chain) was sequenced for a study of patients and donors after allogeneic stem cell transplantation. One entry per CDR3 protein results from TCRdb running MiXCR on the RT-PCR reads. The sample holds about 410,000 distinct CDR3 sequences, roughly 17% seen once. V was clipped by 5 bases and J by 1 base; unmatched bases: 11. The CDR3 loop spans 16 amino acids. Germline V gene lookup returns CDR1 MDHEN and CDR2 SYDVKM. The sample consisted of blood, either unsorted or a sorted T cell fraction (not recorded which). This chain uses TRBV28 with TRBJ2-7; 7 bases are shared with TRBD2. This TCR was recovered from a human donor who was either an allogeneic HSCT recipient or a stem cell or donor lymphocyte infusion donor (not recorded which). It is not recorded whose cells these are; they may come from a transplant donor. The CDR3 loop reads CASSTGGLGPSYEQYF. The CDR3 bases are TGTGCCAGCAGTACAGGTGGACTAGGCCCATCCTACGAGCAGTACTTC. Using reference TRBV28 and TRBJ2-7 for the parts outside the CDR3, the full variable domain is DVKVTQSSRYLVKRTGEKVFLECVQDMDHENMFWYRQDPGLGLRLIYFSYDVKMKEKGDIPEGYSVSREKKERFSLILESASTNQTSMYLCASSTGGLGPSYEQYFGPGTRLTVT.